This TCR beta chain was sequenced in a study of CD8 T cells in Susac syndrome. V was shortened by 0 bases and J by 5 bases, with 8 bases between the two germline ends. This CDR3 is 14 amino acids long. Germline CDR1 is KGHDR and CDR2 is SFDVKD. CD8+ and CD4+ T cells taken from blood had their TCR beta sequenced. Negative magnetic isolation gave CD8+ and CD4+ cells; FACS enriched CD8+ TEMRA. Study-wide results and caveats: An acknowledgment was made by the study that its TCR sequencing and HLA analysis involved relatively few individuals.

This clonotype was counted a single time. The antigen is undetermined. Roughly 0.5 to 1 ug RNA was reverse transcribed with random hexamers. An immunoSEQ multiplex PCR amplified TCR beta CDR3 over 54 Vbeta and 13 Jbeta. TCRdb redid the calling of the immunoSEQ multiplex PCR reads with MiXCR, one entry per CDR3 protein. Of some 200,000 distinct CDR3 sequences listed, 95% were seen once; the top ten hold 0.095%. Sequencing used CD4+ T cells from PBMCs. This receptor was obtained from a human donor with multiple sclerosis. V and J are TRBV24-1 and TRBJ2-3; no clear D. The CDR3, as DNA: TGTGCCACCAGTGATTTGACCACTGGAGATACGCAGTATTTT. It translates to CATSDLTTGDTQYF.